This paragraph reports one T cell receptor beta chain. This clone's antigen is unknown. Base qualities are not provided; no much larger clone lies one nucleotide away. Approximately 9 placentae with a pathological diagnosis of high-grade villitis of unknown etiology were selected using the Amsterdam Criteria. Mothers with villitis of unknown etiology had significantly higher gravidity and parity and more prior miscarriages than control and infectious villitis groups. After delivery, placentae were collected and subjected to gross and histological evaluation prior to the selection of archival tissue. Five 10-micron scrolls were cut from each FFPE block, and DNA was then isolated using the AllPrep DNA/RNA FFPE Tissue kit. DNA concentration and purity were checked by NanoDrop, and RNA quality was assessed on a Bioanalyzer. The CDR3 covers 17 residues, taking in both the cysteine and the phenylalanine. The only DNA kept is the CDR3, 51 bases in frame from the first base. The germline V gene gives CDR1 as SGHRS and CDR2 as YFSETQ. Relative to germline, V is missing 2 bases and J is missing 4 bases, with 6 bases of the junction outside any gene match.

The data belong to a study of T cells in placental villitis. Background for the entire study: Placental TCR-beta repertoires were compared across villitis of unknown etiology, gestational-age-matched unaffected controls, and infectious villitis in order to test an allograft-versus-infection hypothesis. The paper's findings and limits, for the study overall: With bulk tissue sequencing, helper, regulatory or cytotoxic T cells could not be distinguished, nor could maternal versus fetal T cells, and gamma-delta receptors were excluded. Higher clonality was observed in villitis of unknown etiology placentae than in controls (median approximately 0.052 versus 0.0054, p=0.0025), a finding indicative of clonal expansion. Higher CMV-specific clone frequencies were found in infectious CMV cases than in villitis of unknown etiology (around 0.01 vs 0.001), and no difference in CMV-specific clone frequencies was seen between villitis of unknown etiology and controls. Because the paraffin blocks included small amounts of decidua, some of the captured T cells, particularly in controls, may have been decidual rather than villous infiltrates. Expanded clones in villitis of unknown etiology were largely private to each placenta, suggesting no single initiating antigen.

Amplification of TCR-beta CDR3 regions from genomic DNA was performed with the immunoSEQ v4 bias-controlled multiplex PCR assay, which was run blinded to group allocation. To estimate the quantities of nucleated cells and T cells in each sample, reference gene primers were included together with the TCR-beta primers. Sequencing of the libraries was performed on an Illumina MiSeq with a 100-cycle paired-end protocol. The published analysis was carried out like this. Diversity and richness were calculated in immunoSEQ Analyzer software, with richness determined by iChao1 and clonality derived from Pielou evenness and Shannon diversity (0-1, with higher values meaning less diverse). CDR3 amino acid sequences with V/J genes were queried against VDJdb for CMV, EBV and influenza A specificities using confidence 3 and substitution 2. The Morisita-Horn index was used to assess how much TCR-beta amino acid clonotypes overlapped between the villitis of unknown etiology, infectious villitis and control repertoires. TCRdb holds this immuneACCESS table with in-frame rearrangements only. Some clones are missing; in checked studies, unresolved V genes explain under half, and the rest has no known cause. That table supplies the V and J calls and clone size; D and trimming were determined from the DNA. The sample includes over a thousand clones, with over 60% observed a single time. The biggest ten clones account for roughly 12% of the sample.

The rearrangement joined TRBV5-1 to TRBJ2-3; 14 middle bases align to TRBD2. Sequencing was carried out using placental tissue containing maternal and fetal cells. This TCR came from a human patient with villitis of unknown etiology; the placental T cells may come from both mother and fetus. Read as DNA, the sequence is TGCGCCAGCAGCTTTCAGGGGGGACTAGCGGGAGCAGATACGCAGTATTTT. This is translated as CASSFQGGLAGADTQYF.